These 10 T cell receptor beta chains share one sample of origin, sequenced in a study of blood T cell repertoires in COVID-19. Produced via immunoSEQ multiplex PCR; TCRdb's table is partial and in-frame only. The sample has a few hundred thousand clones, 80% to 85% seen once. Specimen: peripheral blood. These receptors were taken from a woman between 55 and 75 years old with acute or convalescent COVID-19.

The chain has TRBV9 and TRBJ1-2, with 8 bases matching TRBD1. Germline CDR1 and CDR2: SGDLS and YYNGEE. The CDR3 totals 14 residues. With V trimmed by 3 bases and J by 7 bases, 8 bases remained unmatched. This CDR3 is CASSAAGGYGGYTF. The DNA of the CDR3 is TGTGCCAGCAGCGCCGCAGGGGGCTATGGTGGCTACACCTTC.

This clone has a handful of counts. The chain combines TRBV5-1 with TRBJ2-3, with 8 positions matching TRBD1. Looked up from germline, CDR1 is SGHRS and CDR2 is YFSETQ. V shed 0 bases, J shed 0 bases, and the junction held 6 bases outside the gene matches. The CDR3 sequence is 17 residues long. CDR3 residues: CASSLAGTGPSTDTQYF. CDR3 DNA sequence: TGCGCCAGCAGCTTGGCCGGGACAGGACCAAGCACAGATACGCAGTATTTT.

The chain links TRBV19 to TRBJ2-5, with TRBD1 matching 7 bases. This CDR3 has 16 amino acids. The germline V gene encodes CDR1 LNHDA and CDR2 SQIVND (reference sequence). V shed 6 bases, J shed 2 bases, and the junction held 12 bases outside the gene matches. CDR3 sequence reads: CASRIPTQGWQETQYF. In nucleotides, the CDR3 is TGTGCCAGTAGGATTCCGACACAGGGGTGGCAAGAGACCCAGTACTTC.

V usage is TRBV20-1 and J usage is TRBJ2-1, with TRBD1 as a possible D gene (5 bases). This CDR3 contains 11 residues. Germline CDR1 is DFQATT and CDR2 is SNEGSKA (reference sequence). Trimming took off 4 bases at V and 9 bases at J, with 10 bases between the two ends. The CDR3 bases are TGCAGTGCTATTCGTGGGGCTGAGCAGTTCTTC. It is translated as CSAIRGAEQFF.

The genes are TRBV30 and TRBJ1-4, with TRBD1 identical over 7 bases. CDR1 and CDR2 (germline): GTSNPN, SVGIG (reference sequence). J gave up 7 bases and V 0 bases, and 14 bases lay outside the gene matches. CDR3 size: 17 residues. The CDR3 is CAWSVRAFGQGGEKLFF. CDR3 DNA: TGTGCCTGGAGTGTACGGGCCTTCGGTCAGGGGGGTGAAAAACTGTTTTTT.

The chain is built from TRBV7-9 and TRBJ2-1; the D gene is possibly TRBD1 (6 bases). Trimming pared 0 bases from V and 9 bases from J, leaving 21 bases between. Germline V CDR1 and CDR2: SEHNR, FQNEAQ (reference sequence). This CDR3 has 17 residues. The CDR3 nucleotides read TGTGCCAGCAGCTTAGCGCAGGGGACCAAAAGAGGCAGTGAGCAGTTCTTC. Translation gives CASSLAQGTKRGSEQFF.

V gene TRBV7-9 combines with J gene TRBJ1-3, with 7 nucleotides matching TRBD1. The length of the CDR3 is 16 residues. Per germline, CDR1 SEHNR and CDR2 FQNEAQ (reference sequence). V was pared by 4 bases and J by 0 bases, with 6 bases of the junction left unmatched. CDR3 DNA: TGTGCCAGCAGCTCAACAGGGGCCCGCTCTGGAAACACCATATATTTT. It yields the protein CASSSTGARSGNTIYF.

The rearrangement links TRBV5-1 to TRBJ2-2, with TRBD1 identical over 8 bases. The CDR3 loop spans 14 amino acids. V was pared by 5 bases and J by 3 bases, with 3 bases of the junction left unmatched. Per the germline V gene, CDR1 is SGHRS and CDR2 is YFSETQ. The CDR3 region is CASRQGDYTGELFF. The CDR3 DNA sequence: TGCGCCAGCAGACAGGGGGATTACACCGGGGAGCTGTTTTTT.

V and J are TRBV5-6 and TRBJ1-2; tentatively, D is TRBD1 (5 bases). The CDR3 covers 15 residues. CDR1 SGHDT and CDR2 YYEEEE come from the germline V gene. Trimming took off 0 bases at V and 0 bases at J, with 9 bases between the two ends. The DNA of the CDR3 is TGTGCCAGCAGCTTGGGCCAGACAGCTAACTATGGCTACACCTTC. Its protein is CASSLGQTANYGYTF.

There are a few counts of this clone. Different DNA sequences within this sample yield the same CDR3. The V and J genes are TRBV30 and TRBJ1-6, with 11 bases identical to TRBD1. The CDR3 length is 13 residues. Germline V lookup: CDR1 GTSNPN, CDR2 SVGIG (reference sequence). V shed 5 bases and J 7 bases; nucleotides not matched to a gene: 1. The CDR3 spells CAWRTGGNSPLHF. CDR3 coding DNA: TGTGCCTGGCGGACAGGGGGCAATTCACCCCTCCACTTT.